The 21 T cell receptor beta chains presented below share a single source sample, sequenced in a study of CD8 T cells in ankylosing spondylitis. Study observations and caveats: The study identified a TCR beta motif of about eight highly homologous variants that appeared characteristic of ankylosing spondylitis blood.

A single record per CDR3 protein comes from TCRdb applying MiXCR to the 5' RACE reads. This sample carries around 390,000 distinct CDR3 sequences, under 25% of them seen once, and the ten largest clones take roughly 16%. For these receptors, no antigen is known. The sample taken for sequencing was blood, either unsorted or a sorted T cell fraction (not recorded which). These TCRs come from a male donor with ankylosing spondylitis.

CDR3 coding DNA: TGTGCCACCACAAGGGGACTAGCGGGAGGAGGGGAGCTGTTTTTT. Encoded protein: CATTRGLAGGGELFF. The V gene is TRBV24-1, the J gene TRBJ2-2; 15 bases align to TRBD2. The J segment lost 8 bases and the V segment lost 8 bases, leaving 5 bases of the junction unmatched. Looked up from germline, CDR1 is KGHDR and CDR2 is SFDVKD. This CDR3 spans 15 amino acids.

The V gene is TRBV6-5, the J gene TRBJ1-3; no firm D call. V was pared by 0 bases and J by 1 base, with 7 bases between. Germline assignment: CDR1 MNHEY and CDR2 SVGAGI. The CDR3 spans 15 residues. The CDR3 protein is CASSYSWGSGNTIYF. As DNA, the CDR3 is TGTGCCAGCAGTTACTCGTGGGGTTCTGGAAACACCATATATTTT.

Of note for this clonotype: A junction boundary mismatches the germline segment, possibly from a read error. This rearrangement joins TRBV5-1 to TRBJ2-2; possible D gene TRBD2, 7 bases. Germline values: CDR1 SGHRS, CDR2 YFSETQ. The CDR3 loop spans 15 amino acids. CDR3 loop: CASSVGGQNTGELVF. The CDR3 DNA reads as TGCGCCAGCAGCGTCGGGGGGCAGAACACCGGGGAGCTGGTTTTT.

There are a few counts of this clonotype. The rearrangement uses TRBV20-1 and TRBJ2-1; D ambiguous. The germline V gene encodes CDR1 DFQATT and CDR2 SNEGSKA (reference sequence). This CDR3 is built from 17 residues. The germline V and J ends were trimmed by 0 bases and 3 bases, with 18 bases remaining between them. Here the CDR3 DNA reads TGCAGTGCTAGAGATGGCAGGTACCTGACCCTCTACAATGAGCAGTTCTTC. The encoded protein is CSARDGRYLTLYNEQFF.

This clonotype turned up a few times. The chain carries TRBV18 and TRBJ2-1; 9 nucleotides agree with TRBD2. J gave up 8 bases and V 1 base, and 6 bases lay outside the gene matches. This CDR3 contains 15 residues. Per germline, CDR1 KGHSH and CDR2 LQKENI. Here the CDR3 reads CASSPQGTSIHEQFF. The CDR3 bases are TGTGCCAGCTCACCACAAGGGACTAGCATCCATGAGCAGTTCTTC.

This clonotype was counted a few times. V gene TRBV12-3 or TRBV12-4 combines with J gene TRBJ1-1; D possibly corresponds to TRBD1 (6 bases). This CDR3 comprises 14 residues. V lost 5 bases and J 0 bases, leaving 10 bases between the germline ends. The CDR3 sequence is CASSVKGVNTEAFF. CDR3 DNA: TGTGCCAGCAGTGTAAAGGGGGTGAACACTGAAGCTTTCTTT.

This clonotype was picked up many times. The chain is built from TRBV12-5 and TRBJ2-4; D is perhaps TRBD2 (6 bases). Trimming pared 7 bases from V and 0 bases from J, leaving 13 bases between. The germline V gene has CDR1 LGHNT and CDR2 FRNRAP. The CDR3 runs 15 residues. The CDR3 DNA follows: TGTGCTAGTGCCCTTCCGGGGGAAGCCAAAAACATTCAGTACTTC. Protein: CASALPGEAKNIQYF.

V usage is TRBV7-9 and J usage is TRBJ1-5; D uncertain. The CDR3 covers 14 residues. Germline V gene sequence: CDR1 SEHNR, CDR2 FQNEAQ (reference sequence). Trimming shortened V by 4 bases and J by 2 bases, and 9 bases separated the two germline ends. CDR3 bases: TGTGCCAGCAGCTCGTATGGGGGCAATCAGCCCCAGCATTTT. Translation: CASSSYGGNQPQHF.

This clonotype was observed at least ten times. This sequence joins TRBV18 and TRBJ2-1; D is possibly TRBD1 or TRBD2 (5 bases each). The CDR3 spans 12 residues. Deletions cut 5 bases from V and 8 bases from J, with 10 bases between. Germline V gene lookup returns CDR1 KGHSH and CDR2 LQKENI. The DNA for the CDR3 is TGTGCCAGCTCAACTCTGGGACATGAGCAGTTCTTC. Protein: CASSTLGHEQFF.

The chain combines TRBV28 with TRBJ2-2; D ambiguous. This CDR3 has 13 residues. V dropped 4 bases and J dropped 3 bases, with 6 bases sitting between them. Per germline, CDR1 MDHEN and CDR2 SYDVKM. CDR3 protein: CASSSWYTGELFF. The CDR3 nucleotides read TGTGCCAGCAGTTCCTGGTACACCGGGGAGCTGTTTTTT.

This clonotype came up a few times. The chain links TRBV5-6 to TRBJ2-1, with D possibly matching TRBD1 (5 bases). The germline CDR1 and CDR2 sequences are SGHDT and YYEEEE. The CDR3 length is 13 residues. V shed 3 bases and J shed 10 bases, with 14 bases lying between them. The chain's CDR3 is CASSYPHQGEQFF. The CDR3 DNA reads TGTGCCAGCAGCTACCCCCATCAGGGAGAGCAGTTCTTC.

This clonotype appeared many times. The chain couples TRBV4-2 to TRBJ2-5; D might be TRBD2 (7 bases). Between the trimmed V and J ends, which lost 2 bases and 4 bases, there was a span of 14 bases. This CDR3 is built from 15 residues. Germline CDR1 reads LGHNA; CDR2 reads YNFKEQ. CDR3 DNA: TGTGCCAGCAGCCAAAAAGGGGGGGTAAGAGAGACCCAGTACTTC. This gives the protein CASSQKGGVRETQYF.

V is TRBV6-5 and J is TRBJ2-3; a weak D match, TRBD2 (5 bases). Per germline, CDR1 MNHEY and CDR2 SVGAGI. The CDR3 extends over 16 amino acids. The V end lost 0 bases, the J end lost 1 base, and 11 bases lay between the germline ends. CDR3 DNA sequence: TGTGCCAGCAGTTACTCCGGCGGGCGGGGCACAGATACGCAGTATTTT. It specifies CASSYSGGRGTDTQYF.

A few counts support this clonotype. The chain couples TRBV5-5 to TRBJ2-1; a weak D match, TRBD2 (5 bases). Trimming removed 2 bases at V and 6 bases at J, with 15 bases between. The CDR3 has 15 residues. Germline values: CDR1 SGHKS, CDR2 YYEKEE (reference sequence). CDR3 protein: CASSLISGSGNEQFF. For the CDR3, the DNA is TGTGCCAGCAGCTTAATTTCGGGATCAGGCAATGAGCAGTTCTTC.

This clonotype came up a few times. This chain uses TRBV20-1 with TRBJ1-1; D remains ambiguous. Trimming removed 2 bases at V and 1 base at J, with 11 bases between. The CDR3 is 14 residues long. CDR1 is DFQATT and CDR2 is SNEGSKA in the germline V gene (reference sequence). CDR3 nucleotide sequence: TGCAGTGCTAGAACTACCGAGGGGAACACTGAAGCTTTCTTT. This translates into CSARTTEGNTEAFF.

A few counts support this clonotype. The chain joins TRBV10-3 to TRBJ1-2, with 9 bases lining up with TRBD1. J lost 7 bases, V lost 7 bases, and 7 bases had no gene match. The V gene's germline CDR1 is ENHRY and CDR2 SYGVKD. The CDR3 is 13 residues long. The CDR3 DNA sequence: TGTGCCATCACCGAGGGACAGGGATCTGGCTACACCTTC. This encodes CAITEGQGSGYTF.

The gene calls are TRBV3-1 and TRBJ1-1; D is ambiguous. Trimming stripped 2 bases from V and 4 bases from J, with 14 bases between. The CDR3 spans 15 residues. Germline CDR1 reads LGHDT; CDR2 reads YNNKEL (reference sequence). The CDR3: CASSQRLGMVTEAFF. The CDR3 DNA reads TGTGCCAGCAGCCAAAGGCTGGGGATGGTCACTGAAGCTTTCTTT. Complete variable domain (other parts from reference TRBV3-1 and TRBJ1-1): DTAVSQTPKYLVTQMGNDKSIKCEQNLGHDTMYWYKQDSKKFLKIMFSYNNKELIINETVPNRFSPKSPDKAHLNLHINSLELGDSAVYFCASSQRLGMVTEAFFGQGTRLTVV.

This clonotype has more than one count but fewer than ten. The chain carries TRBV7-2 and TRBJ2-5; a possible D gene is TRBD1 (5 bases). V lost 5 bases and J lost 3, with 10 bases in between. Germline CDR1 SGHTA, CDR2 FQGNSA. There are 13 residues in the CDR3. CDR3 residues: CASSLKGEETQYF. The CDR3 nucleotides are TGTGCCAGCAGCCTAAAAGGGGAAGAGACCCAGTACTTC.

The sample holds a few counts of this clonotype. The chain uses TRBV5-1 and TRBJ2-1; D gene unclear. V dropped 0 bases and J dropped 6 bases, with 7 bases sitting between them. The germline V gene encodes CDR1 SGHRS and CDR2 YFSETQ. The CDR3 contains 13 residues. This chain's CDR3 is CASSLVEGNEQFF. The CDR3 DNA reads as TGCGCCAGCAGCTTGGTAGAAGGCAATGAGCAGTTCTTC.

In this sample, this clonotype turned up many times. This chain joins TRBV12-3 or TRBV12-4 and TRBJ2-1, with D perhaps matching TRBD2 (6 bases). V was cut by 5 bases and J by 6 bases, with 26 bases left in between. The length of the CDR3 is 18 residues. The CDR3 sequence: CASSLFRGFSPSGNEQFF. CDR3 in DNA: TGTGCCAGCAGTCTTTTCCGGGGGTTCTCGCCCTCGGGCAATGAGCAGTTCTTC.

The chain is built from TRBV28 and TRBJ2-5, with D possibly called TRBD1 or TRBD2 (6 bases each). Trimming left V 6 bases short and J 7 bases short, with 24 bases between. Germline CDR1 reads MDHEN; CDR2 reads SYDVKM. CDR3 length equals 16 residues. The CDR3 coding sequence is TGTGCCAGCAGCAGGGATTCGACAGGCCGGAGGGTGACCCAGTACTTC. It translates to CASSRDSTGRRVTQYF.